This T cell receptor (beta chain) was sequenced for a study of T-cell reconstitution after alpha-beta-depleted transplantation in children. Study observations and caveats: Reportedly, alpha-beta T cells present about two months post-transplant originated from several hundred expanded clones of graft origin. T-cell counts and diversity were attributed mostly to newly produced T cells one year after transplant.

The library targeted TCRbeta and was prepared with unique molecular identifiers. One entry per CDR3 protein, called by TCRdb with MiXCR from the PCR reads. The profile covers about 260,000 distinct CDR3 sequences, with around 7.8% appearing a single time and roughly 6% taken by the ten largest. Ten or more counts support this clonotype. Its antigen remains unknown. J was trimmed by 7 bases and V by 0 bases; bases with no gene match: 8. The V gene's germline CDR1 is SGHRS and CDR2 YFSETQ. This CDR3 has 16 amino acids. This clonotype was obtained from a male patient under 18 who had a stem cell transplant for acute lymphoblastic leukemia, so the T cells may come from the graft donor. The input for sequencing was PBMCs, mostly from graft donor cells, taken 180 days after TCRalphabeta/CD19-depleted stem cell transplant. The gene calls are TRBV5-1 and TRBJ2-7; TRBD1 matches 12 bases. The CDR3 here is CASSLGPGQGAREQYF. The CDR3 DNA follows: TGCGCCAGCAGCTTGGGTCCGGGACAGGGGGCGAGGGAGCAGTACTTC.